This T cell receptor (beta chain) was found in a study of shared clonotypes between healthy human individuals. Turning to the study itself: A few men and a couple of women, aged 18 to 49, were donors. CD4 naive and CD4 memory each took three plates per donor, while CD8 naive took two and CD8 memory one.

General observations from the study: Naive CD4 clonotype sharing across a handful of donors was 5% to 6%.

Every subset had its genomic DNA shared out evenly among several immunoSEQ plates. Some clones are missing from TCRdb's copy, which holds only in-frame ones; the method was immunoSEQ multiplex PCR. The sample gives approximately 1.4 million clones, approximately 98% of which show up once; around 0.45% is in the top ten. Regarding this clone: Antigen: not known.

The receptor was isolated from a young man in good health. Material for sequencing was naive CD4+ T cells sorted from blood. Subset specified: CD45RA+ positively selected.

The CDR3 nucleotides are TGTGCCAGTAGTAAGGGACACAGGGAGACCCAGTACTTC. Translation: CASSKGHRETQYF. The chain couples TRBV19 to TRBJ2-5; D is perhaps TRBD1 (6 bases). The length of the CDR3 is 13 residues. Germline-derived CDR1 and CDR2 are LNHDA and SQIVND (reference sequence). V lost 4 bases and J 5 bases, leaving 11 bases between the germline ends.